A selection of T cell receptor beta chains follows, all from one sample in a study of shared clonotypes between healthy human individuals. The protocol was immunoSEQ multiplex PCR, while the TCRdb copy is restricted to in-frame clones and leaves out a portion. The data contain 2 million to 2.5 million clones, approximately 96% of them singletons. The sequenced sample was naive CD4+ T cells sorted from blood. The source is a man between 18 and 29 years old in good health. Both conserved end residues are part of each CDR3. D genes are given only for firm matches. Clone size is given for some rows only: seen once, a few or many times, or a class if the clone is expanded.

v_gene	j_gene	d_gene	abundance	CDR3nt	CDR3aa
TRBV30	TRBJ1-3	TRBD1	-	TGTGCCGCCGGACAGGGGGCGCGCGGAAACACCATATATTTT	CAAGQGARGNTIYF
TRBV5-1	TRBJ2-3	TRBD2	-	TGCGCCAGCAGCTTGGTAGGGACTAGCGGACGTACGCAGTATTTT	CASSLVGTSGRTQYF
TRBV6-6	TRBJ2-7	-	-	TGTGCCAGCAGTTACGAGTTTGGAGCCTACGAGCAGTACTTC	CASSYEFGAYEQYF
TRBV5-6	TRBJ2-4	-	-	TGTGCCAGCAGTTTACTCAGATCGCTAGAGGTAGCCAAAAACATTCAGTACTTC	CASSLLRSLEVAKNIQYF
TRBV25-1	TRBJ1-1	TRBD1	-	TGTGCCAGCAGTGGTTCCACAGGGGCGAACACTGAAGCTTTCTTT	CASSGSTGANTEAFF
TRBV19	TRBJ2-7	-	-	TGTGCCAGTAGTCTCGGGGCTGCGGCGTCCTACGAGCAGTACTTC	CASSLGAAASYEQYF
TRBV30	TRBJ1-3	-	-	TGTGCCTGGAGTGTACTGGGGTCAGGAAACACCATATATTTT	CAWSVLGSGNTIYF
TRBV6-5	TRBJ2-5	-	-	TGTGCCAGCAGTTACAGGGGAGAGACCCAGTACTTC	CASSYRGETQYF
TRBV2	TRBJ2-5	TRBD1	once	TGTGCCAGCAATCGACAGGGGGAGACCCAGTACTTC	CASNRQGETQYF
TRBV7-9	TRBJ1-4	TRBD1	-	TGTGCCAGCAGCTTAAAGAAGGACAGGGTTAATGAAAAACTGTTTTTT	CASSLKKDRVNEKLFF
TRBV30	TRBJ2-1	-	-	TGTGCCTGGGCGGAGCGTCGGGAGCAGTTCTTC	CAWAERREQFF
TRBV7-2	TRBJ1-3	-	-	TGTGCCAGCAGCTCGGACCCTGTTCTCTCTGGAAACACCATATATTTT	CASSSDPVLSGNTIYF
TRBV6-1	TRBJ1-2	-	-	TGTGCCAGCAGTGAAGTCGGGGTAGGGGACTATGGCTACACCTTC	CASSEVGVGDYGYTF
TRBV11-2	TRBJ1-6	-	few	TGTGCCAGCAGCTTATCTAGCGGGCAGGGATCTTCACCCCTCCACTTT	CASSLSSGQGSSPLHF
TRBV28	TRBJ2-7	-	-	TGTGCCAGCAGTTCCCGCTACGAGCAGTACTTC	CASSSRYEQYF
TRBV28	TRBJ2-6	-	-	TGTGCCAGCCATCGAGGAGTCTCTGGGGCCAACGTCCTGACTTTC	CASHRGVSGANVLTF
TRBV13	TRBJ1-1	-	-	TGTGCCAGCAGCTTGGTCAACACTGAAGCTTTCTTT	CASSLVNTEAFF
TRBV7-2	TRBJ2-2	-	-	TGTGCCAGCAGCCTAGAGGGGATGGCCGGGGAGCTGTTTTTT	CASSLEGMAGELFF
TRBV12-5	TRBJ2-7	TRBD1	-	TGTGCTAGTGGTTTGGCCTACAGGGGGCCAGGGGACGAGCAGTACTTC	CASGLAYRGPGDEQYF
TRBV19	TRBJ1-5	-	once	TGTGCCAGTAGTATAACTAGCAATCAGCCCCAGCATTTT	CASSITSNQPQHF
TRBV19	TRBJ2-3	TRBD2	-	TGTGCCAGTAGTGAGGTAGCGGGGTACACAGATACGCAGTATTTT	CASSEVAGYTDTQYF
TRBV7-9	TRBJ1-3	-	-	TGTGCCAGCAACCCCTCGAGCTCTGGAAACACCATATATTTT	CASNPSSSGNTIYF
TRBV5-6	TRBJ2-5	TRBD2	-	TGTGCCAGCAGCTTGGCGGGTCGCCAAACTAGCGGGATTGGGACCCAGTACTTC	CASSLAGRQTSGIGTQYF